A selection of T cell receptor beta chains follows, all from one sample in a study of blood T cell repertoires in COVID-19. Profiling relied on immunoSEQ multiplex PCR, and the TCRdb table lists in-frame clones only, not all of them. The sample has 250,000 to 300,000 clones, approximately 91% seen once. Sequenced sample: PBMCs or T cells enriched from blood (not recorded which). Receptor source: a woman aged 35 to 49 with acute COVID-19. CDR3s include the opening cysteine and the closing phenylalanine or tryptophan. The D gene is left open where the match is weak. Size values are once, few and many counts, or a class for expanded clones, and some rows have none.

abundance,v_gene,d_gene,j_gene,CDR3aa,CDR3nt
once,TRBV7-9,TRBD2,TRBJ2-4,CASSPGIRGRAKNIQYF,TGTGCCAGCAGTCCGGGAATACGCGGGAGGGCCAAAAACATTCAGTACTTC
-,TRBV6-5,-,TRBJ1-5,CASSYLDNQPQHF,TGTGCCAGCAGTTACTTAGATAATCAGCCCCAGCATTTT
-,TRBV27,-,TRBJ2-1,CASSLSFTIPLYNEQFF,TGTGCCAGCAGTTTATCCTTTACTATTCCCCTGTACAATGAGCAGTTCTTC
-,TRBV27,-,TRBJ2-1,CASSGLARYNEQFF,TGTGCCAGCAGCGGGCTAGCGAGGTACAATGAGCAGTTCTTC
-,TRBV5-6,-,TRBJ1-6,CASSNFDSYNSPLHF,TGTGCCAGCAGCAACTTTGACTCCTATAATTCACCCCTCCACTTT
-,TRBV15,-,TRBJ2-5,CATSRGGGREETQYF,TGTGCCACCAGCAGAGGAGGCGGGCGCGAAGAGACCCAGTACTTC
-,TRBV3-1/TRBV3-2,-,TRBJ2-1,CASSPGTSLNNEQFF,TGTGCCAGCAGCCCCGGGACTTCTTTGAACAATGAGCAGTTCTTC
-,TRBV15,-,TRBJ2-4,CATSRDGQHKNIQYF,TGTGCCACCAGCAGAGACGGACAGCACAAAAACATTCAGTACTTC
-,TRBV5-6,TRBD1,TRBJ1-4,CASSPRRAGGNEKLFF,TGTGCCAGCAGCCCCAGGCGGGCAGGGGGTAATGAAAAACTGTTTTTT
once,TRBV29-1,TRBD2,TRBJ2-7,CSVRASGSTEQYF,TGCAGCGTTAGGGCTAGCGGGAGTACTGAGCAGTACTTC
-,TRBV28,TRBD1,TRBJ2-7,CASSLYGTGGLYEQYF,TGTGCCAGCAGTTTATATGGGACAGGGGGTCTCTACGAGCAGTACTTC
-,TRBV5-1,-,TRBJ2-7,CASSRGGTNSYEQYF,TGCGCCAGCAGCCGAGGCGGGACGAACTCCTACGAGCAGTACTTC
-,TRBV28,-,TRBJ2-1,CASSLSGINEQFF,TGTGCCAGCAGTTTATCCGGGATCAATGAGCAGTTCTTC
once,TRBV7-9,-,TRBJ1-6,CASSFDGTRANSPLHF,TGTGCCAGCAGCTTTGACGGGACAAGGGCGAACTCACCCCTCCACTTT
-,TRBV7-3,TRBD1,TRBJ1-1,CASSADRGEEAFF,TGTGCCAGCAGCGCGGACAGGGGAGAAGAAGCTTTCTTT
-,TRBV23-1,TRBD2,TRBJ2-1,CASTGLAGTPSYNEQFF,TGCGCCAGCACCGGACTAGCGGGGACGCCCTCCTACAATGAGCAGTTCTTC
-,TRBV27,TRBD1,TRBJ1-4,CATAGQGPEMVEKLFF,TGTGCCACTGCGGGACAGGGGCCTGAAATGGTTGAAAAACTGTTTTTT
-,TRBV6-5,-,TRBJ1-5,CASSYWGRGPLPQHF,TGTGCCAGCAGTTACTGGGGCAGGGGACCTTTGCCCCAGCATTTT
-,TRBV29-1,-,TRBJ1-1,CSVYRGNEAFF,TGCAGCGTTTACCGGGGGAATGAAGCTTTCTTT
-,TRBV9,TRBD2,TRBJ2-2,CASSVGGDANTGELFF,TGTGCCAGCAGCGTTGGGGGGGACGCGAACACCGGGGAGCTGTTTTTT
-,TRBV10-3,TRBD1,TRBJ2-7,CAISDGRGRYEQYF,TGTGCCATCAGTGATGGCAGGGGGCGCTACGAGCAGTACTTC
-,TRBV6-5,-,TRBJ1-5,CASKRGGDQPQHF,TGTGCCAGCAAGCGGGGGGGAGACCAGCCCCAGCATTTT
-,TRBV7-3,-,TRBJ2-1,CASSKTGDSYNEQFF,TGTGCCAGCAGCAAGACTGGCGACTCCTACAATGAGCAGTTCTTC
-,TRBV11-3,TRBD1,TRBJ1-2,CASSLSLGGTYGYTF,TGTGCCAGCAGCTTATCCCTAGGGGGCACCTATGGCTACACCTTC
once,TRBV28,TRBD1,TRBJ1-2,CASTKVRDRGLYGYTF,TGTGCCAGCACAAAAGTCCGGGACAGGGGGCTGTATGGCTACACCTTC
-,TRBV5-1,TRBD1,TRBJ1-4,CASSSTTGGEKLFF,TGCGCCAGCAGCTCTACTACAGGGGGTGAAAAACTGTTTTTT
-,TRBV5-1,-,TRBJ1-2,CASSPGANYGYTF,TGCGCCAGCAGCCCGGGAGCCAACTATGGCTACACCTTC
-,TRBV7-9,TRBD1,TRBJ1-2,CASSSPDRGGGYTF,TGTGCCAGCAGCTCCCCCGACAGGGGTGGCGGCTACACCTTC
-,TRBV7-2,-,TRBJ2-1,CASSLLAPNEQFF,TGTGCCAGCAGCTTACTAGCTCCCAATGAGCAGTTCTTC
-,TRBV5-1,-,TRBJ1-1,CASSLAGQNTEAFF,TGCGCCAGCAGCTTGGCTGGGCAGAACACTGAAGCTTTCTTT
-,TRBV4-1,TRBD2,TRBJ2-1,CASSQEGLAGGIGEQFF,TGCGCCAGCAGCCAAGAAGGACTAGCGGGGGGAATTGGGGAGCAGTTCTTC
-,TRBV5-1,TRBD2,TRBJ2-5,CASSFLGGGETQYF,TGCGCCAGCAGCTTTCTCGGGGGAGGGGAGACCCAGTACTTC
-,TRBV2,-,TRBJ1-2,CASSRQVYGYTF,TGTGCCAGCAGTAGACAGGTCTATGGCTACACCTTC
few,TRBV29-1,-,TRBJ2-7,CSVEIRDYEQYF,TGCAGCGTTGAAATCAGGGACTACGAGCAGTACTTC
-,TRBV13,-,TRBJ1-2,CASSHEGSRAYTF,TGTGCCAGCAGCCACGAGGGTTCAAGGGCCTACACCTTC
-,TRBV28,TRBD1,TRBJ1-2,CASSSPGTGESGYTF,TGTGCCAGCAGTTCTCCCGGGACAGGGGAGAGTGGCTACACCTTC
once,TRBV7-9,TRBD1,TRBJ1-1,CASSLGGTVGNTEAFF,TGTGCCAGCAGCTTAGGGGGGACAGTCGGTAACACTGAAGCTTTCTTT
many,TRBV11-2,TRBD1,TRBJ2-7,CASSPAGTVFSYEQYF,TGTGCCAGCAGCCCTGCCGGGACAGTTTTTTCCTACGAGCAGTACTTC
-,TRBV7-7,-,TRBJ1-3,CASSLKTLGPRLNRNTIYF,TGTGCCAGCAGCTTAAAAACTCTGGGGCCTAGGTTAAATAGAAACACCATATATTTT
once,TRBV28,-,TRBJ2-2,CASSFSSRGAGELFF,TGTGCCAGCAGTTTCTCATCCAGGGGAGCCGGGGAGCTGTTTTTT
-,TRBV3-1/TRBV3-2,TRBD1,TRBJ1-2,CASSQNSYLGQGFGGYTF,TGTGCCAGCAGCCAAAATTCCTATCTCGGACAGGGATTCGGCGGCTACACCTTC
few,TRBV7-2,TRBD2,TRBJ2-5,CASSQFPAAGGETQYF,TGTGCCAGCAGCCAGTTCCCCGCAGCGGGAGGGGAGACCCAGTACTTC
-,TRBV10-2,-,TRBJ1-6,CASSKDSYFYNSPLHF,TGCGCCAGCAGTAAGGACAGCTATTTCTATAATTCACCCCTCCACTTT
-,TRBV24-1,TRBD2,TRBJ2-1,CATSGLTSGGDNEQFF,TGTGCCACCAGTGGTTTGACTAGCGGAGGAGACAATGAGCAGTTCTTC
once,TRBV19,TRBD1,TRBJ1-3,CASSPGTDSGNTIYF,TGTGCCAGTAGTCCCGGGACAGATAGTGGAAACACCATATATTTT
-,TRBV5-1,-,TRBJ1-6,CASSWRDANNSPLHF,TGCGCCAGCAGCTGGCGGGACGCCAATAATTCACCCCTCCACTTT
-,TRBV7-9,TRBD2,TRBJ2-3,CASPSGTSGSRTDTQYF,TGTGCCAGCCCATCCGGGACTAGCGGGAGCCGCACAGATACGCAGTATTTT
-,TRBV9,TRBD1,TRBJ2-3,CASSVRGRGHADTQYF,TGTGCCAGCAGCGTGAGGGGCAGGGGGCACGCAGATACGCAGTATTTT
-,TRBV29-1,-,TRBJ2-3,CSVDGRGRTDTQYF,TGCAGCGTTGATGGCAGGGGACGCACAGATACGCAGTATTTT
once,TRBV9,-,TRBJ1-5,CASRARLGNQPQHF,TGTGCCAGCAGAGCACGACTAGGCAATCAGCCCCAGCATTTT
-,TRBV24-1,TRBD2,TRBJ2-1,CATGTSVNNEQFF,TGTGCCACTGGGACTAGCGTCAACAATGAGCAGTTCTTC
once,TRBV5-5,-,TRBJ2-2,CASTYTGELFF,TGTGCCAGCACCTACACCGGGGAGCTGTTTTTT
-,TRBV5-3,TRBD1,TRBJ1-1,CARSLDPQGAAMNTEAFF,TGTGCCAGAAGCCTGGACCCGCAGGGGGCCGCAATGAACACTGAAGCTTTCTTT
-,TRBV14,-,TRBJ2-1,CASSPIWEYKVINEQFF,TGTGCCAGCAGCCCTATTTGGGAGTATAAGGTTATTAATGAGCAGTTCTTC